A single sample gave rise to the 25 T cell receptor beta chains below, sequenced in a study of T cell responses to AZD1222 COVID-19 vaccine. TCRdb's table, derived via immunoSEQ multiplex PCR, lists solely in-frame clones and lacks some. The repertoire has some 50,000 clones, about 89% of them found once; the top ten carry roughly 5.2%. This material consisted of peripheral blood, taken 28 days after the second AZD1222 dose. These receptors all come from an adult who received the AZD1222 COVID-19 vaccine.

V and J are TRBV12-3 or TRBV12-4 and TRBJ2-2; the D is unclear. The germline V and J ends were trimmed by 7 bases and 7 bases, with 7 bases remaining between them. This CDR3 region has 11 residues. Written as DNA, the CDR3 is TGTGCCAGCACAGTGGTCGGGGAGCTGTTTTTT. Translation gives CASTVVGELFF.

This clone was seen only a few times. This rearrangement joins TRBV2 to TRBJ1-6; D remains ambiguous. V was cut by 2 bases and J by 5 bases, with 10 bases left in between. The germline gives CDR1 SNHLY, CDR2 FYNNEI. The CDR3 sequence is 15 residues long. CDR3 region: CASSELGRDNSPLHF. The CDR3 region has the DNA TGTGCCAGCAGTGAACTGGGGAGAGATAATTCACCCCTCCACTTT.

This clone was seen a single time. V and J are TRBV2 and TRBJ2-5, with 7 bases matching TRBD2. The CDR3 has 16 residues. The V and J ends lost 7 bases and 4 bases, in that order; junction bases with no gene match: 15. The germline gives CDR1 SNHLY, CDR2 FYNNEI. CDR3 loop: CASNPGGGYLGETQYF. Here the CDR3 DNA reads TGTGCCAGCAATCCCGGGGGAGGGTACCTTGGAGAGACCCAGTACTTC.

Written as DNA, the CDR3 is TGCGCCAGCAGCCCCTCCCCGGCGGGAGGGCCGGGGGAGACCCAGTACTTC. It encodes CASSPSPAGGPGETQYF. V is TRBV5-1 and J is TRBJ2-5; TRBD2 matches at 9 bases. The CDR3 has 17 amino acids. Germline CDR1 is SGHRS and CDR2 is YFSETQ. V trimming: 4 bases; J trimming: 5 bases; junction bases outside the gene matches: 15.

This sequence joins TRBV6-5 and TRBJ2-5; 11 nucleotides match TRBD1. V shed 4 bases, J shed 5 bases, and the junction held 6 bases outside the gene matches. This CDR3 has 15 residues. Looked up from germline, CDR1 is MNHEY and CDR2 is SVGAGI. CDR3 nucleotides: TGTGCCAGCAGTTTTGGGACAGGGGGACGGGAGACCCAGTACTTC. This codes for CASSFGTGGRETQYF.

The table lists this clone with a count of one. At one of its ends the junction is not consistent with the germline gene, which may arise from a read error. The rearrangement links TRBV5-4 to TRBJ2-5; either TRBD1 or TRBD2 may supply D (6 bases each). CDR3 length: 14 residues. Germline CDR1 and CDR2: SGHNT and YYREEE (reference sequence). CDR3 in DNA: TGTGCCAGCAGGACCCTAGGGGGGCAAGGGACCCAGTACTTC. As protein: CASRTLGGQGTQYF.

This chain links TRBV4-1 with TRBJ1-2; D unclear. The CDR3 is 16 residues long. Per the germline V gene, CDR1 is MGHRA and CDR2 is YSYEKL. Between the trimmed V and J ends, which lost 1 base and 0 bases, there was a span of 12 bases. The CDR3, as DNA: TGCGCCAGCAGCCAAGGACGGGGTGCCTCTAACTATGGCTACACCTTC. This encodes CASSQGRGASNYGYTF.

This clone was picked up one time. V and J are TRBV19 and TRBJ2-5; perhaps TRBD2 as D (6 bases). Germline CDR1 reads LNHDA; CDR2 reads SQIVND (reference sequence). Trimming left V 4 bases short and J 7 bases short, with 16 bases between. The CDR3 covers 14 residues. The CDR3 spells CASSNRGTSRTQYF. The CDR3 region has the DNA TGTGCCAGTAGTAATCGCGGGACCTCCCGGACCCAGTACTTC.

The CDR3 DNA is TGTGCCAGCAGGACAGGGTCTGAGAACACTGAAGCTTTCTTT. Protein product: CASRTGSENTEAFF. The genes are TRBV28 and TRBJ1-1; 7 positions match TRBD1. V lost 6 bases, J lost 1 base, and 5 bases stayed unmatched. In germline, CDR1 is MDHEN, CDR2 SYDVKM. This CDR3 comprises 14 residues.

The V and J genes are TRBV12-3 or TRBV12-4 and TRBJ2-1; 11 nucleotides agree with TRBD2. Germline trimming cut 7 bases from V and 10 bases from J; bases unmatched to any gene: 6. There are 13 residues in the CDR3. CDR3 loop: CASTLLAGDEQFF. The CDR3 DNA follows: TGTGCCAGCACCTTACTAGCGGGAGACGAGCAGTTCTTC.

The CDR3 protein is CASSRDRGLSGYGYTF. The CDR3 DNA reads as TGTGCCAGCAGCAGGGACAGGGGACTGAGTGGATATGGCTACACCTTC. The J gene is TRBJ1-2, the V gene TRBV5-6; 10 bases are a match to TRBD1. Unmatched junction bases numbered 11, after V lost 4 bases and J lost 5 bases. The CDR3 is made up of 16 amino acids. CDR1 SGHDT and CDR2 YYEEEE come from the germline V gene.

The table lists this clone with a count of one. V and J are TRBV6-6 and TRBJ1-2; possibly TRBD1 for D (5 bases). V lost 4 bases and J lost 3, with 15 bases in between. This CDR3 is 15 amino acids long. Germline CDR1 is MNHNY and CDR2 is SVGAGI (reference sequence). The CDR3, as DNA: TGTGCCAGCAGTTTACTCTCAGGGATTGACTATGGCTACACCTTC. This gives the protein CASSLLSGIDYGYTF.

V usage is TRBV5-1 and J usage is TRBJ2-1, with D possibly being TRBD2 (6 bases). From germline, CDR1 is SGHRS and CDR2 YFSETQ. The V and J ends lost 0 bases and 7 bases respectively, with 8 bases between them. There are 13 residues in the CDR3. CDR3 nucleotide sequence: TGCGCCAGCAGCTTGGAGACTAGAAATGAGCAGTTCTTC. Translating gives CASSLETRNEQFF.

The chain carries TRBV18 and TRBJ1-5; D remains unclear. V lost 4 bases to trimming and J lost 1 base, with 11 bases between them. From germline, CDR1 is KGHSH and CDR2 LQKENI. This CDR3 spans 15 amino acids. The CDR3 region has the DNA TGTGCCAGCTCACTAGACGGACGGAGCAATCAGCCCCAGCATTTT. It translates to CASSLDGRSNQPQHF.

The rearrangement joins TRBV14 to TRBJ2-7; 7 nucleotides match TRBD2. Germline CDR1 reads SGHDN; CDR2 reads FVKESK. V shed 6 bases and J 5 bases; nucleotides not matched to a gene: 13. The CDR3 runs 15 residues. The CDR3 DNA reads TGTGCCAGCAGGGGGGAGGGCCTAACCCCGGACGAGCAGTACTTC. Translated: CASRGEGLTPDEQYF.

This chain links TRBV19 with TRBJ1-5; possible D gene TRBD1, 5 bases. The ends were cut back, 3 bases at V and 3 bases at J, with 15 bases in the middle. CDR1 LNHDA and CDR2 SQIVND come from the germline V gene (reference sequence). CDR3 length: 16 residues. In DNA, the CDR3 is TGTGCCAGTAGTATTAAGGCCAGGGTAAACAATCAGCCCCAGCATTTT. Its translation is CASSIKARVNNQPQHF.

The rearrangement links TRBV19 to TRBJ1-5; the D is unclear. This CDR3 is 13 amino acids long. Per germline, CDR1 LNHDA and CDR2 SQIVND (reference sequence). Trimming took 7 bases from V and 5 from J, leaving 12 bases between them. CDR3 in DNA: TGTGCCAGTACGTCCTGGGAACATCAGCCCCAGCATTTT. Amino acid sequence: CASTSWEHQPQHF.

This chain connects TRBV6-6 to TRBJ1-1; D remains ambiguous. Germline assignment: CDR1 MNHNY and CDR2 SVGAGI (reference sequence). V gave up 6 bases and J gave up 4 bases, with 15 bases separating them. The CDR3 is 14 residues long. In DNA form, the CDR3 reads TGTGCCAGCAGCCCCCAAACCCTGGCCACTGAAGCTTTCTTT. Its translation is CASSPQTLATEAFF.

The chain combines TRBV7-9 with TRBJ2-1; D is ambiguous. V was pared by 4 bases and J by 4 bases, with 8 bases between. CDR1 SEHNR and CDR2 FQNEAQ come from the germline V gene (reference sequence). The CDR3 runs to 13 residues. As DNA, the CDR3 is TGTGCCAGCAGCTCCGATCCGTACAATGAGCAGTTCTTC. Encoded protein: CASSSDPYNEQFF.

The chain recombines TRBV11-3 with TRBJ2-1; D gene ambiguous. V lost 0 bases to trimming and J lost 8 bases, with 5 bases between them. CDR3 size: 12 residues. Germline-derived CDR1 and CDR2 are SGHNT and YENEEA. CDR3 sequence (DNA): TGTGCCAGCAGCTTAGACGGTCATGAGCAGTTCTTC. Translation: CASSLDGHEQFF.

The chain combines TRBV3-1 (or the pseudogene TRBV3-2) with TRBJ2-1, with 8 positions matching TRBD1. Germline CDR1 LGHDT, CDR2 YNNKEL (reference sequence). The CDR3 is 15 amino acids. The V and J ends lost 4 bases and 3 bases, in that order; junction bases with no gene match: 5. The CDR3 bases are TGTGCCAGCAGCCTCAGAGGACAGGGCTACAATGAGCAGTTCTTC. Amino acid sequence: CASSLRGQGYNEQFF.

This rearrangement joins TRBV18 to TRBJ2-7; 9 bases are shared with TRBD2. Unmatched junction bases numbered 5, after V lost 4 bases and J lost 1 base. The CDR3 is 15 amino acids. Per the germline V gene, CDR1 is KGHSH and CDR2 is LQKENI. This chain's CDR3 is CASSRATSGSYEQYF. The CDR3 region has the DNA TGTGCCAGCTCACGTGCGACTAGCGGATCCTACGAGCAGTACTTC.

This clone appeared a single time. The chain carries TRBV4-3 and TRBJ1-2; weak D call: TRBD1 (5 bases). V lost 2 bases, J lost 2 bases, and 12 bases lay in between. The germline V gene has CDR1 LGHNA and CDR2 YSLEER. The CDR3 is 15 amino acids. The chain's CDR3 is CASSQTGPGNYGYTF. The CDR3 nucleotides are TGCGCCAGCAGCCAAACAGGACCGGGCAACTATGGCTACACCTTC.

Only one count was recorded for this clone. The rearrangement links TRBV18 to TRBJ2-3; 9 bases map to TRBD2. Germline values: CDR1 KGHSH, CDR2 LQKENI. This CDR3 region has 16 residues. V lost 0 bases and J lost 5; bases outside the gene matches: 6. The CDR3 DNA is TGTGCCAGCTCACCACCGAATAGCGGGAGAGAAGATACGCAGTATTTT. Its protein product is CASSPPNSGREDTQYF.

This chain connects TRBV4-2 to TRBJ2-3; D unresolved. Trimming took off 0 bases at V and 4 bases at J, with 17 bases between the two ends. This CDR3 region has 17 residues. The V gene's germline CDR1 is LGHNA and CDR2 YNFKEQ. The CDR3 loop reads CASSQDGVAPAADTQYF. The CDR3 DNA follows: TGTGCCAGCAGCCAAGATGGGGTCGCCCCCGCGGCAGATACGCAGTATTTT.